The 2 T cell receptor beta chains listed next were all sequenced from one sample in a study of radiation and T cells in renal cell carcinoma. As for time point: blood 2 weeks post-SBRT. The sample's treatment: 15 Gy SBRT to primary tumor, nephrectomy 4 weeks later. The assay was immunoSEQ multiplex PCR, and TCRdb's table has in-frame clones only and misses some. The sample carries tens of thousands of clones, roughly 79% recorded once. This material consisted of blood, taken from a patient whose treatment included radiotherapy and nephrectomy. The receptors here all came from a man aged 60 to 69 with renal cell carcinoma.

The chain has TRBV5-1 and TRBJ2-5, with D possibly matching TRBD1 (5 bases). Trimming removed 4 bases from V and 10 bases from J, with 17 bases in between. Germline CDR1 is SGHRS and CDR2 is YFSETQ. This CDR3 has 13 residues. The CDR3 loop is CASSVVPSQGQYF. The DNA of the CDR3 is TGCGCCAGCAGCGTGGTTCCCTCCCAGGGCCAGTACTTC.

The chain employs TRBV27 and TRBJ1-1; TRBD1 agrees at 7 bases. The CDR3 loop spans 13 amino acids. CDR1 is MNHEY, CDR2 SMNVEV, per germline (reference sequence). V lost 5 bases and J lost 7; bases outside the gene matches: 7. The CDR3 loop reads CASSRTGVGEAFF. CDR3 nucleotide sequence: TGTGCCAGCAGTCGCACAGGGGTGGGTGAAGCTTTCTTT.